The present TCR beta chain was sequenced within a study of regulatory T cells in long-lasting Graves disease. Whole-study results and caveats: Newly diagnosed patients shared 850 to 1,000 public clonotypes; persistent patients shared some 2,700.

HTBI primers from iRepertoire and Arm-PCR of CDR3 regions yielded the TCR beta libraries. TCRdb reprocessed the multiplex PCR reads via MiXCR and lists one record per CDR3 protein. The sample has 450,000 to 650,000 distinct CDR3 sequences, 15% to 20% seen once. Time point in this sample: newly diagnosed GD, antithyroid drugs for less than 3 months. Extracted PBMC RNA gave rise to the TCR library. This clonotype was seen repeatedly, ten times or more. The antigen is not known. This CDR3 is built from 14 residues. V was cut by 6 bases and J by 5 bases, with 16 bases left in between. CDR1 SGHRS and CDR2 YFSETQ come from the germline V gene. These data were also filed under a second study, of T cells in Graves' hyperthyroidism and ophthalmopathy.

The receptor was isolated from a woman aged 40 to 65 with Graves disease. The rearrangement links TRBV5-1 to TRBJ2-3, with a possible D match to TRBD2 (6 bases). Material: peripheral blood mononuclear cells (PBMCs), obtained at new diagnosis, from a patient treated with antithyroid drugs. This chain's CDR3 is CASTFGPEGDTQYF. CDR3 coding DNA: TGCGCCAGCACCTTCGGGCCGGAGGGAGATACGCAGTATTTT.